This TCR beta chain stems from a study of blood T cell repertoires in COVID-19. Study in general: There were acute and convalescent COVID-19 samples, and they came from the United States, Italy and Spain.

Comments on this clone: The sample carries other DNA sequences with the same CDR3.

From germline, CDR1 is MGHRA and CDR2 YSYEKL. CDR3 length: 17 residues. The V and J ends lost 1 base and 8 bases respectively, with 20 bases between them. Profiled with immunoSEQ multiplex PCR; TCRdb holds only in-frame clones, not every one. The profile covers about 90,000 clones, with more than 80% appearing a single time and approximately 10% taken by the ten largest. Sequenced sample: peripheral blood. The genes are TRBV4-1 and TRBJ2-2; D is perhaps TRBD2 (6 bases). The TCR comes from a woman in her sixties or seventies with acute or convalescent COVID-19. The CDR3 protein is CASSQVNMGVREGELFF. The DNA of the CDR3 is TGCGCCAGCAGCCAAGTGAATATGGGGGTCCGGGAGGGGGAGCTGTTTTTT.